A single sample gave rise to the 23 T cell receptor beta chains below, sequenced in a study of T cell responses to AZD1222 COVID-19 vaccine. Clones were sequenced by immunoSEQ multiplex PCR, and TCRdb holds only the in-frame ones, with some missing. The table includes 130,000 to 150,000 clones, around 89% detected once. The sequences come from peripheral blood, collected on day 0 of AZD1222 vaccination. The receptors originated from an adult in good health.

The gene calls are TRBV9 and TRBJ1-1; D ambiguous. V shed 0 bases and J shed 3 bases, with 9 bases lying between them. CDR1 is SGDLS and CDR2 is YYNGEE in the germline V gene. CDR3 length: 14 residues. The CDR3 sequence: CASSVGVRDTEAFF. The DNA for the CDR3 is TGTGCCAGCAGCGTAGGAGTGAGGGACACTGAAGCTTTCTTT.

This rearrangement joins TRBV5-6 to TRBJ2-5, with D perhaps matching TRBD2 (6 bases). Per the germline V gene, CDR1 is SGHDT and CDR2 is YYEEEE. Trimming stripped 5 bases from V and 1 base from J, with 12 bases between. The CDR3 loop spans 14 amino acids. Written as DNA, the CDR3 is TGTGCCAGCAGGCCATTGGGGGGCCAAGAGACCCAGTACTTC. It specifies CASRPLGGQETQYF.

The chain links TRBV5-1 to TRBJ1-6; D may be TRBD1 (5 bases). V lost 0 bases to trimming and J lost 9 bases, with 13 bases between them. The CDR3 covers 15 residues. Germline V CDR1 and CDR2: SGHRS, YFSETQ. The DNA for the CDR3 is TGCGCCAGCAGCTTGGGCCAATTGGGGGGTTCACCCCTCCACTTT. Protein sequence: CASSLGQLGGSPLHF. Based on the CDR3 plus reference TRBV5-1 and TRBJ1-6, the full variable domain is KAGVTQTPRYLIKTRGQQVTLSCSPISGHRSVSWYQQTPGQGLQFLFEYFSETQRNKGNFPGRFSGRQFSNSRSEMNVSTLELGDSALYLCASSLGQLGGSPLHFGNGTRLTVT.

This sequence joins TRBV18 and TRBJ2-6; D ambiguous. CDR3 length: 14 amino acids. V was trimmed by 3 bases and J by 0 bases, leaving 3 bases between them. The germline CDR1 and CDR2 sequences are KGHSH and LQKENI. The CDR3, as DNA: TGTGCCAGCTCACCTTTCTCTGGGGCCAACGTCCTGACTTTC. Amino acid sequence: CASSPFSGANVLTF.

The chain employs TRBV28 and TRBJ2-7; unclear D gene. CDR1 and CDR2 (germline): MDHEN, SYDVKM. The CDR3 totals 16 residues. Trimming stripped 5 bases from V and 0 bases from J, with 17 bases between. The CDR3 region is CASSTAYSGSSYEQYF. The CDR3 DNA sequence: TGTGCCAGCAGTACCGCTTATTCAGGTAGCTCCTACGAGCAGTACTTC.

As regards this clone: Relative to the germline gene, one junction end is altered; a read error may explain this. The gene calls are TRBV5-1 and TRBJ1-2; D perhaps matches TRBD1 (5 bases). The CDR3 spans 15 residues. Germline lookup yields CDR1 SGHRS and CDR2 YFSETQ. As DNA, the CDR3 is TGCGCCAGCAGTTTGGACGAATGGGGTAGGGGTGGCTACACCTTC. Protein product: CASSLDEWGRGGYTF.

This chain joins TRBV7-3 and TRBJ2-1; D gene ambiguous. Trimming removed 2 bases at V and 5 bases at J, with 13 bases between. The CDR3 length is 15 residues. Germline assignment: CDR1 SGHTA and CDR2 FQGTGA. The CDR3 is CASSLSGRIHNEQFF. In DNA, the CDR3 is TGTGCCAGCAGCTTATCCGGACGAATCCACAATGAGCAGTTCTTC.

V and J are TRBV4-3 and TRBJ1-3, with 7 bases lining up with TRBD1. CDR1 LGHNA and CDR2 YSLEER come from the germline V gene. V trimming: 1 base; J trimming: 4 bases; junction bases outside the gene matches: 7. CDR3 length equals 16 residues. The CDR3 sequence is CASSQAPQGSGNTIYF. In nucleotides, the CDR3 is TGCGCCAGCAGCCAAGCCCCACAGGGGTCCGGAAACACCATATATTTT.

The rearrangement joins TRBV12-3 or TRBV12-4 to TRBJ2-3; possible D gene TRBD2, 5 bases. V was trimmed by 3 bases and J by 13 bases, leaving 14 bases between them. The CDR3 runs to 12 residues. This CDR3 reads CASSFPAGGEYF. The CDR3 coding sequence is TGTGCCAGCAGTTTTCCCGCAGGAGGAGAGTATTTT.

The V gene is TRBV18, the J gene TRBJ1-2; TRBD1 aligns across 8 bases. J gave up 0 bases and V 6 bases, and 0 bases lay outside the gene matches. CDR1 is KGHSH, CDR2 LQKENI, per germline. The CDR3 runs to 13 residues. The CDR3 DNA is TGTGCCAGCTCCAGGGGGCCTAACTATGGCTACACCTTC. Residues: CASSRGPNYGYTF.

The chain recombines TRBV3-1 (or the pseudogene TRBV3-2) with TRBJ1-1, with D tentatively TRBD1 (5 bases). V was cut by 4 bases and J by 5 bases, with 20 bases left in between. Germline CDR1 reads LGHDT; CDR2 reads YNNKEL (reference sequence). The CDR3 is 16 residues long. Written as DNA, the CDR3 is TGTGCCAGCAGCCCCCTCTCCCACCGGGGCGGGACTGAAGCTTTCTTT. Translating gives CASSPLSHRGGTEAFF.

The rearrangement joins TRBV18 to TRBJ1-6; D gene ambiguous. Trimming took off 3 bases at V and 9 bases at J, with 12 bases between the two ends. The CDR3 loop spans 14 amino acids. Germline V gene lookup returns CDR1 KGHSH and CDR2 LQKENI. As DNA, the CDR3 is TGTGCCAGCTCACCGATGGACGGACGTTCACCCCTCCACTTT. This codes for CASSPMDGRSPLHF. The full variable domain, rest sourced from reference TRBV18 and TRBJ1-6, is NAGVMQNPRHLVRRRGQEARLRCSPMKGHSHVYWYRQLPEEGLKFMVYLQKENIIDESGMPKERFSAEFPKEGPSILRIQQVVRGDSAAYFCASSPMDGRSPLHFGNGTRLTVT.

This sequence joins TRBV5-5 and TRBJ1-2; D is unclear. CDR1 and CDR2 from the germline V gene are SGHKS and YYEKEE (reference sequence). V lost 4 bases and J lost 5, with 18 bases in between. The CDR3 is made up of 15 amino acids. Written as DNA, the CDR3 is TGTGCCAGCAGCCCCAGACACACCGACGGATATGGCTACACCTTC. Amino acids: CASSPRHTDGYGYTF.

The J gene is TRBJ1-5, the V gene TRBV9; D may be TRBD1 (6 bases). CDR3 size: 14 residues. Germline-derived CDR1 and CDR2 are SGDLS and YYNGEE. Trimming shortened V by 0 bases and J by 5 bases, and 9 bases separated the two germline ends. CDR3 DNA sequence: TGTGCCAGCAGCGTAGTAGGGGGGGATCAGCCCCAGCATTTT. Protein sequence: CASSVVGGDQPQHF.

The chain uses TRBV5-5 and TRBJ1-5; D uncertain. Trimming took 1 base from V and 4 from J, leaving 6 bases between them. Per the germline V gene, CDR1 is SGHKS and CDR2 is YYEKEE (reference sequence). The CDR3 runs 13 residues. The CDR3 DNA is TGTGCCAGCAGCTTGTGGGGAAATCAGCCCCAGCATTTT. Protein sequence: CASSLWGNQPQHF.

J is TRBJ2-1 and V is TRBV5-6; D not resolved. V lost 0 bases, J lost 5 bases, and 6 bases lay in between. From germline, CDR1 is SGHDT and CDR2 YYEEEE. The CDR3 spans 13 residues. CDR3 in DNA: TGTGCCAGCAGCTTGGACTTTAACAATGAGCAGTTCTTC. This encodes CASSLDFNNEQFF.

This chain connects TRBV10-3 to TRBJ2-7; 15 bases are shared with TRBD2. V lost 9 bases and J lost 4; bases outside the gene matches: 4. The CDR3 loop spans 14 amino acids. Germline CDR1 reads ENHRY; CDR2 reads SYGVKD. CDR3: CAIGTSGGLYEQYF. For the CDR3, the DNA is TGTGCCATAGGGACTAGCGGGGGGCTGTACGAGCAGTACTTC.

V is TRBV7-2 and J is TRBJ2-5, with TRBD2 identical over 10 bases. With 1 base clipped from V and 5 bases from J, the junction kept 10 bases outside the gene matches. Germline V gives CDR1 SGHTA, CDR2 FQGNSA. The CDR3 length is 17 residues. The chain's CDR3 is CASSLGYSGGALETQYF. The CDR3 DNA sequence: TGTGCCAGCAGCTTAGGTTACAGCGGGGGGGCCCTGGAGACCCAGTACTTC.

V usage is TRBV24-1 and J usage is TRBJ1-2; no reliable D call. The CDR3 consists of 12 residues. V was clipped by 5 bases and J by 2 bases, with 5 bases between them. CDR1 KGHDR and CDR2 SFDVKD come from the germline V gene. CDR3 in DNA: TGTGCCACCAGTGGAGGGAACTATGGCTACACCTTC. This encodes CATSGGNYGYTF.

The genes are TRBV6-5 and TRBJ1-4, with D possibly TRBD1 on 5 matching bases. This CDR3 has 14 residues. The ends were cut back, 6 bases at V and 6 bases at J, with 14 bases in the middle. Per germline, CDR1 MNHEY and CDR2 SVGAGI. CDR3 coding DNA: TGTGCCAGCAGGTCGGCAGGGAGCGATGAAAAACTGTTTTTT. Its translation: CASRSAGSDEKLFF.

The chain is built from TRBV5-1 and TRBJ2-1, with D possibly TRBD1 on 5 matching bases. The CDR3 spans 13 residues. Germline values: CDR1 SGHRS, CDR2 YFSETQ. Trimming removed 0 bases from V and 7 bases from J, with 8 bases in between. As DNA, the CDR3 is TGCGCCAGCAGCTTGGCAGGGATGAATGAGCAGTTCTTC. Translating gives CASSLAGMNEQFF.

J is TRBJ1-4 and V is TRBV5-4; 9 bases agree with TRBD1. The CDR3 totals 14 residues. Trimming cost V 4 bases and J 6 bases; bases outside gene matches: 4. CDR1 is SGHNT and CDR2 is YYREEE in the germline V gene (reference sequence). CDR3 bases: TGTGCCAGCAGCCCCGGACAGGGGTATGAAAAACTGTTTTTT. Translating gives CASSPGQGYEKLFF.

The rearrangement links TRBV19 to TRBJ1-2; D ambiguous. The CDR3 has 12 residues. V was trimmed by 3 bases and J by 4 bases, leaving 6 bases between them. CDR1 and CDR2 (germline): LNHDA, SQIVND (reference sequence). CDR3 in DNA: TGTGCCAGTAGTATCAAGGGCTATGGCTACACCTTC. The encoded protein is CASSIKGYGYTF.